These T cell receptor beta chains were read from a single sample in a study of cytomegalovirus exposure and HLA in healthy donors. Clones were read by immunoSEQ multiplex PCR, and TCRdb kept only the in-frame ones, dropping some. Among some 150,000 clones, around 9.6% were seen once, and the ten largest hold 1.5% to 2%. The sample was PBMCs. The receptors stem from a male donor in good health and CMV-seronegative. Both conserved end residues are part of each CDR3. The order of the fields is CDR3 DNA, CDR3 protein, V gene, J gene, clone size, D gene. D genes are given only for firm matches. Expanded clones are given a class, and other clones once, few, many or no size at all.

TGTGCCATCAGTGACTGGCAGGGACTTGGAAACACCATATATTTT	CAISDWQGLGNTIYF	TRBV10-3	TRBJ1-3	few	.
TGTGCCATCAGTGAGCTCCATGAGCAGTTCTTC	CAISELHEQFF	TRBV10-3	TRBJ2-1	few	.
TGCGCCAGCAGCCCGGGAGGGGGGCTGCCCTCTGGAAACACCATATATTTT	CASSPGGGLPSGNTIYF	TRBV5-1	TRBJ1-3	.	.
TGTGCCAGCAGCCTCGGGACAGGGGACACTGAAGCTTTCTTT	CASSLGTGDTEAFF	TRBV7-9	TRBJ1-1	.	TRBD1
TGTGCCAGCAGCTTGCCGGGAGCAGAGACCCAGTACTTC	CASSLPGAETQYF	TRBV11-2	TRBJ2-5	.	.
TGTGCCAGTAGTATCCTTCCTCCCGGGACTAGCGGGGGCACAGATACGCAGTATTTT	CASSILPPGTSGGTDTQYF	TRBV19	TRBJ2-3	few	TRBD2
TGTGCCAGCAGCAAGTCTTACGGGGGAGTATTAGATACGCAGTATTTT	CASSKSYGGVLDTQYF	TRBV7-2	TRBJ2-3	.	.
TGTGCCAGCAGCTTGGGAGGAGGACGGCTCTTAGCTAACTATGGCTACACCTTC	CASSLGGGRLLANYGYTF	TRBV5-4	TRBJ1-2	.	.
TGTGCCAGCAGCGCGGGTCCAAACTACGAGCAGTACTTC	CASSAGPNYEQYF	TRBV7-6	TRBJ2-7	.	.
TGCAGCGTTGGTGAGGGGGCCGGCACAGATACGCAGTATTTT	CSVGEGAGTDTQYF	TRBV29-1	TRBJ2-3	few	TRBD1
TGTGCCAGCAGGCGGGGGACAGGGATACCCCTCGGGGATTCACCCCTCCACTTT	CASRRGTGIPLGDSPLHF	TRBV27	TRBJ1-6	.	TRBD1
TGTGCCAGCAGTAGGACAGCTAACTATGGCTACACCTTC	CASSRTANYGYTF	TRBV6-5	TRBJ1-2	few	.
TGTGCCAGCAGTACACGGCGTTACGGAGGGCAGTACTTC	CASSTRRYGGQYF	TRBV6-5	TRBJ2-7	.	.
TGCGCCAGCAGCCCGCACAGGGGCGGACAGCCCCAGCATTTT	CASSPHRGGQPQHF	TRBV4-3	TRBJ1-5	.	TRBD1
TGTGCCTGGAGTGGCCAGGGGAACGAGCAGTACTTC	CAWSGQGNEQYF	TRBV30	TRBJ2-7	.	.
TGTGCCAGCAGTTTCCACGGCCAGGGGGAGCATTTCTTT	CASSFHGQGEHFF	TRBV28	TRBJ1-1	few	TRBD1
TGTGCCAGCAGTCTCCCGACCCCAGGGAACACTGAAGCTTTCTTT	CASSLPTPGNTEAFF	TRBV28	TRBJ1-1	few	.
TGTGCCAGCAGCCCCCCGACAGGGGGCACTGAAGCTTTCTTT	CASSPPTGGTEAFF	TRBV28	TRBJ1-1	.	TRBD1
TGTGCCAGCAGCTTGACAGGAACCTACGAGCAGTACTTC	CASSLTGTYEQYF	TRBV5-4	TRBJ2-7	few	.
TGTGCCAGTAGTATTAAGTCAGATCAGCCCCAGCATTTT	CASSIKSDQPQHF	TRBV19	TRBJ1-5	.	.
TGTGCCAGCAGTTTCTCACAGGGGGCGCGTGGCTACACCTTC	CASSFSQGARGYTF	TRBV27	TRBJ1-2	few	TRBD1
TGTGCCAGCAGCGTGGACAGTAGGAACACCATATATTTT	CASSVDSRNTIYF	TRBV9	TRBJ1-3	few	.
TGTGCCTGGAGTATTCTAGCGGGAACCGGGGAGCTGTTTTTT	CAWSILAGTGELFF	TRBV30	TRBJ2-2	.	TRBD2
TGTGCCAGCAACCTCACGTGGGGAGTCGAAAAACTGTTTTTT	CASNLTWGVEKLFF	TRBV9	TRBJ1-4	few	.
TGTGCCAGCATTTCTCCGGGGTTGTCCTACGAGCAGTACTTC	CASISPGLSYEQYF	TRBV28	TRBJ2-7	few	.
TGTGCCAGCACCGCCGGGACAGCCGGAAACACCATATATTTT	CASTAGTAGNTIYF	TRBV5-6	TRBJ1-3	few	TRBD1
TGCAGCGTTGGCCAAGGACAGTCAGGTGAAAAACTGTTTTTT	CSVGQGQSGEKLFF	TRBV29-1	TRBJ1-4	few	.
TGCAGCGCCGGGGAGGTTTCCTACGAGCAGTACTTC	CSAGEVSYEQYF	TRBV29-1	TRBJ2-7	few	.
TGTGCCAGCAGCTCTGGACAGGGGGCCGGAGAAAAACTGTTTTTT	CASSSGQGAGEKLFF	TRBV5-6	TRBJ1-4	few	TRBD1
TGTGCCAGCAGTGACTCGAAAAGGGACTACTCCTACAATGAGCAGTTCTTC	CASSDSKRDYSYNEQFF	TRBV2	TRBJ2-1	.	TRBD2
TGTGCCAGCAGCAGGGGTAACCAGCCCCAGCATTTT	CASSRGNQPQHF	TRBV2	TRBJ1-5	.	.
TGCGCCAGCAGCTCAGGACTAGCGGGACCCCAAGAGACCCAGTACTTC	CASSSGLAGPQETQYF	TRBV5-1	TRBJ2-5	few	TRBD2
TGTGCCAGCAGTGAATTCCGGGGTACTAACGAGCAGTACTTC	CASSEFRGTNEQYF	TRBV25-1	TRBJ2-7	.	.
TGTGCCAGCAGCAAAGACCCGGGACAGTTATACGAGCAGTACTTC	CASSKDPGQLYEQYF	TRBV21-1	TRBJ2-7	.	.
TGCAGCGTGCTGACACCCCTCAATGAAAAACTGTTTTTT	CSVLTPLNEKLFF	TRBV29-1	TRBJ1-4	.	.
TGCGCCAGCAGCCAGCCCAATACAGGGTCTGAAGCTTTCTTT	CASSQPNTGSEAFF	TRBV4-3	TRBJ1-1	.	.
TGTGCCAGCAGCTTAGGGCGAAGCGACTATGGCTACACCTTC	CASSLGRSDYGYTF	TRBV7-2	TRBJ1-2	.	.
TGTGCCAGCAGTTTAGAGGGCATCCTAGCAGGGGCCAACGTCCTGACTTTC	CASSLEGILAGANVLTF	TRBV28	TRBJ2-6	once	.
TGTGCCAGCAGTCGGGGCGGCGGGATTGGCACAGATACGCAGTATTTT	CASSRGGGIGTDTQYF	TRBV25-1	TRBJ2-3	.	.
TGTGCCAGTAGGCCCGGGGACAGCCGGGACCGGCCCCAGCATTTT	CASRPGDSRDRPQHF	TRBV19	TRBJ1-5	.	TRBD1
TGTGCCAGCAGTTCCGGTTGGGCGGGAGCAGGCGAGCAGTACTTC	CASSSGWAGAGEQYF	TRBV6-5	TRBJ2-7	few	TRBD2
.	CASSWGQGIGTF	TRBV28	TRBJ1-2	.	.
TGCAGCGTTGCCCGGGAGGGGATGCTACCCGGGGAGCTGTTTTTT	CSVAREGMLPGELFF	TRBV29-1	TRBJ2-2	few	TRBD2
TGCGCCAGCAGCTTGGGACAGGGGGCGCGTCAGCCCCAGCATTTT	CASSLGQGARQPQHF	TRBV5-1	TRBJ1-5	few	TRBD1
TGTGCCTGGAGTGTACTGATGGGGGGGACGACAGATACGCAGTATTTT	CAWSVLMGGTTDTQYF	TRBV30	TRBJ2-3	.	TRBD2
TGCGCCAGCAGCCAAGGGTTGGGACAGACCTATGGCTACACCTTC	CASSQGLGQTYGYTF	TRBV4-1	TRBJ1-2	few	TRBD1
TGTGCCAGCAGATACCTAGCGGGCAGATACAATGAGCAGTTCTTC	CASRYLAGRYNEQFF	TRBV7-2	TRBJ2-1	few	TRBD2
TGTGCCAGCAGCTTTTTAGCGGACCCTCGGGAGACCCAGTACTTC	CASSFLADPRETQYF	TRBV9	TRBJ2-5	.	.
TGTGCCAGCAGTTACGAGCAGGGGAATAACTACGAGCAGTACTTC	CASSYEQGNNYEQYF	TRBV6-6	TRBJ2-7	.	.
TGTGCCAGCAGCTTTTACAACAGATTTAATGAAAAACTGTTTTTT	CASSFYNRFNEKLFF	TRBV5-6	TRBJ1-4	few	.
TGTGCCAGCAGCGTAGACCAGGGAGGCTATGGCTACACCTTC	CASSVDQGGYGYTF	TRBV9	TRBJ1-2	.	.